Below, one T cell receptor beta chain is given with its context. Its antigen remains unidentified. Since no conserved phenylalanine or tryptophan closes the CDR3, a read error is the likely cause. Amplification yielded TCR beta CDR3 regions, with RNA transcripts as the source. First-round RT-PCR with HTBI primers amplified the TCR CDR3 region. A single record per CDR3 protein comes from TCRdb applying MiXCR to the multiplex PCR reads. The data show hundreds of thousands of distinct CDR3 sequences, with about a third seen just once and roughly 31% held by the top ten. Graves' hyperthyroidism is called stable when ophthalmopathy does not progress within 18 months. Trimming cost V 6 bases and J 2 bases, with 10 bases left between them. The CDR3 covers 13 residues. The sample belongs to a study of T cells in Graves' hyperthyroidism and ophthalmopathy. Study findings and constraints: By a 13 V-J model, ophthalmopathy was set apart from stable hyperthyroidism.

The chain has TRBV12-3 or TRBV12-4 and TRBJ1-2; D unclear. This TCR came from a woman between 35 and 50 years old with Graves' hyperthyroidism. The sequenced material came from blood. Written as DNA, the CDR3 is TGTGCCAGCAGCCTGGTTTACAACTATGGCTACACCTCC. It translates to CASSLVYNYGYTS.